This T cell receptor beta chain was recovered during a study of T cell responses to AZD1222 COVID-19 vaccine. Study in general: Doses given second, at about 4 or about 12 weeks, were pooled.

Concerning this clone: Its antigen is as yet unknown.

The germline CDR1 and CDR2 sequences are SGDLS and YYNGEE. CDR3 length: 14 amino acids. The V and J ends lost 3 bases and 5 bases, in that order; junction bases with no gene match: 1. Libraries were prepared by immunoSEQ multiplex PCR; TCRdb keeps only in-frame clonotypes and omits some of them. The profile shows 170,000 or so clones, just over 90% of them singletons. General study points: At baseline, just five or six AZD1222 recipients tested seropositive.

The receptor comes from an adult in good health. This chain links TRBV9 with TRBJ2-7; TRBD2 matches at 14 bases. The sample consisted of peripheral blood, taken on day 0 of AZD1222 vaccination. CDR3 residues: CASSAGLAGDEQYF. CDR3 in DNA: TGTGCCAGCAGCGCGGGACTAGCGGGGGACGAGCAGTACTTC.